This T cell receptor beta chain is from a study of control samples from healthy donors and cancer patients. Libraries were prepared by immunoSEQ multiplex PCR; TCRdb keeps only in-frame clonotypes and omits some of them. The data contain tens of thousands of clones, about 90% of them singletons. CDR3 length equals 14 residues. The J segment lost 7 bases and the V segment lost 2 bases, leaving 5 bases of the junction unmatched. CDR1 SGHRS and CDR2 YFSETQ come from the germline V gene. V usage is TRBV5-1 and J usage is TRBJ1-2; 10 bases fit TRBD1. The sample was blood. The TCR comes from a man aged 45-60 years in good health. The CDR3 coding sequence is TGCGCCAGCAGCTTCGGGACAGGGGAGCGTGGCTACACCTTC. It translates to CASSFGTGERGYTF.